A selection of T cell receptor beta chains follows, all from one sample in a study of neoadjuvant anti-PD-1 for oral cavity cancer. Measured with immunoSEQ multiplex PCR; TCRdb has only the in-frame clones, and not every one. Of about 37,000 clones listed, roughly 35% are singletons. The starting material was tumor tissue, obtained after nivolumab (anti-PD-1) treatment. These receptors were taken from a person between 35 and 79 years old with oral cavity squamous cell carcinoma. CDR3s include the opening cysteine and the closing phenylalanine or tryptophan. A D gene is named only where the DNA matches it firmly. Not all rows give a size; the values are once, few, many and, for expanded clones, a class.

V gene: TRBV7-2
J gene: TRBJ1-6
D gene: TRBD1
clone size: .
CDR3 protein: CASSLGGRGSVSPLHF
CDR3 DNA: TGTGCCAGCAGCTTAGGCGGCAGGGGGAGTGTATCACCCCTCCACTTT

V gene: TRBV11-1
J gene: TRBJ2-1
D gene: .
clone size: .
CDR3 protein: CASSNPDNPSYNEQFF
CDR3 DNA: TGTGCCAGCAGCAACCCGGACAACCCGTCCTACAATGAGCAGTTCTTC

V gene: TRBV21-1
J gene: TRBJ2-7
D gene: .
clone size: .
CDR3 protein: CASSKIPTSRDSHLDRPSGEQYF
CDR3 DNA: TGTGCCAGCAGCAAAATTCCGACCTCCCGGGACTCCCACCTCGACCGGCCGAGCGGCGAGCAGTACTTC

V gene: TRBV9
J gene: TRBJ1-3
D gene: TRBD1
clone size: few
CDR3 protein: CASSLGQGAGNTIYF
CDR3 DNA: TGTGCCAGCAGCTTGGGACAGGGGGCTGGAAACACCATATATTTT

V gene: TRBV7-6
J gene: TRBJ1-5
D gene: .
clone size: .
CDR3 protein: CASSSMLNQPQHF
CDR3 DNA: TGTGCCAGCAGCTCGATGCTCAATCAGCCCCAGCATTTT

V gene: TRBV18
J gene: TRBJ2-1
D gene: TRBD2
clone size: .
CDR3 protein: CASSPGLAEDEQFF
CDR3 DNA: TGTGCCAGCTCACCGGGACTAGCGGAGGATGAGCAGTTCTTC

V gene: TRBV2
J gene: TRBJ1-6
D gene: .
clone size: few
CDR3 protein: CASSEQERSPLHF
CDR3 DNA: TGTGCCAGCAGTGAACAAGAAAGATCACCCCTCCACTTT

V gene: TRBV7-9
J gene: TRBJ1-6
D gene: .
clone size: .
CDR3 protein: CASRADRRGYSPLHF
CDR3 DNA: TGTGCCAGCAGGGCAGACAGGCGAGGGTATTCACCCCTCCACTTT

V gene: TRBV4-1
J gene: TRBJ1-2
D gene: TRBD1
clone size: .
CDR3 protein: CASSPGQKTNYGYTF
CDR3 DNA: TGCGCCAGCAGTCCGGGACAGAAGACGAACTATGGCTACACCTTC

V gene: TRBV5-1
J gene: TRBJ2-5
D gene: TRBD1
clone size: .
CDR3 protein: CASHTTTGAETQYF
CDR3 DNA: TGCGCCAGCCATACAACGACAGGGGCGGAGACCCAGTACTTC

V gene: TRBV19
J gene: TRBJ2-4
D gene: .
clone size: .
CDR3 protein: CASSVRGDIQYF
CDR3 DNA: TGTGCCAGTAGTGTCAGGGGGGACATTCAGTACTTC

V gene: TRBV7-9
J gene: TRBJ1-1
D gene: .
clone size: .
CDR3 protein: CASSATGMNTEAFF
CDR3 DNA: TGTGCCAGCAGCGCAACAGGTATGAACACTGAAGCTTTCTTT

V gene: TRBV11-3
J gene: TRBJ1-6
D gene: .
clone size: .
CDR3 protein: CASSLRGNSPLHF
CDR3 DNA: TGTGCCAGCAGCTTAAGGGGGAATTCACCCCTCCACTTT

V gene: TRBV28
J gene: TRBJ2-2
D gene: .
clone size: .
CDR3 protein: CASSEDQGYGELFF
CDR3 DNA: TGTGCCAGCAGCGAGGATCAGGGTTACGGGGAGCTGTTTTTT